This TCR beta chain was identified in a study of T cells in Graves' hyperthyroidism and ophthalmopathy. Findings and limits, study-wide: Separating ophthalmopathy from stable hyperthyroidism was achieved by a 13 V-J model.

This clonotype has at least ten counts. What it binds is not known. TCR beta CDR3 regions were amplified from RNA. Initially, a first-round RT-PCR of the TCR CDR3 employed the HTBI primer set. A single record per CDR3 protein comes from TCRdb applying MiXCR to the multiplex PCR reads. The sample shows about 710,000 distinct CDR3 sequences, 16% of them seen only once. Germline-derived CDR1 and CDR2 are DFQATT and SNEGSKA (reference sequence). V shed 4 bases and J shed 0 bases, with 9 bases lying between them. The CDR3 runs to 13 residues. The specimen sequenced was blood. The clonotype was recovered from a man aged 18 to 29 with Graves' hyperthyroidism. The chain links TRBV20-1 to TRBJ2-5; D might be TRBD2 (6 bases). This CDR3 reads CSATRDYQETQYF. DNA for the CDR3: TGCAGTGCTACTCGGGACTACCAAGAGACCCAGTACTTC.